This T cell receptor beta chain came from a study of blood T cell repertoires in COVID-19. Study context: Sites in the United States, Italy and Spain provided acute and convalescent COVID-19 samples. Sources were T cells, B-cell-depleted T cells, or PBMCs; the material itself was cDNA or gDNA.

Trimming cost V 0 bases and J 2 bases, with 8 bases left between them. The CDR3 contains 15 residues. The germline CDR1 and CDR2 sequences are KGHSH and LQKENI. Original methodology: Researchers report that nucleated cell counts were estimated from reference gene primer amplification. Sequencing used immunoSEQ multiplex PCR; TCRdb keeps in-frame clones, though not all of them. The DNA gave D and trimming, while V, J and clone size come from that table. The sample carries a few hundred thousand clones, around 84% recorded once. Sequencing was done on a sample of peripheral blood. The chain combines TRBV18 with TRBJ2-1; D is perhaps TRBD2 (6 bases). The sequence was collected from a man aged 60 to 69 with acute or convalescent COVID-19. The CDR3 DNA reads TGTGCCAGCTCACCACCCGGCGGGGCCTACAATGAGCAGTTCTTC. As protein: CASSPPGGAYNEQFF. Supplemented by reference TRBV18 and TRBJ2-1, the full variable domain reads NAGVMQNPRHLVRRRGQEARLRCSPMKGHSHVYWYRQLPEEGLKFMVYLQKENIIDESGMPKERFSAEFPKEGPSILRIQQVVRGDSAAYFCASSPPGGAYNEQFFGPGTRLTVL.